This TCR beta chain was profiled in a study of blood T cells in healthy people across ages (dated by TCRdb to the mid-2010s). With regard to the full study: Template switching captured roughly one uniquely barcoded TCR beta cDNA molecule per two T cells in model experiments. To avoid experimental bias, donors of different ages were randomly spread across the sequencing lanes. Using the same blood draw, the study looked at two additional independent replicas of 1 million unique cDNA reads for two donors, one aged 18 to 30 and the other aged 80 or older. The study measured age-related changes in TCR beta repertoire diversity using deep sequencing normalized with unique cDNA molecular identifiers. Four age groups were formed from the donors: young (average 16 years), middle-aged (just under 40), aged (approximately 60) and long-lived (less than 85). What the research found in general, with its limitations: There was a strong correlation between observed TCR beta diversity and the percentage of naive T cells measured by flow cytometry. Estimates of total diversity based on one million sequenced T cells were considered lower bounds and underestimates. Because profiling used bulk unsorted PBMCs, naive and antigen-experienced compartments could not be compared conclusively. The long-lived group showed more naive CD4+ T cells, fewer expanded clones and increased TCR diversity than the aged group, suggesting age selection. Observed TCR beta diversity per million T cells fell roughly linearly with age, and a significant reduction was already apparent by age about 36. Because the CMV infection status of the donors was unknown, age-related changes in expanded clonotypes may potentially have been confounded.

The sample holds one count of this clonotype. The antigen it binds to is not known. There are no base qualities to consult, and no much larger clone falls within one base. Just one read gives weak support. The method behind the library was 5' RACE. The instrument was an Illumina HiSeq 2500. The second PCR ran for about 7 to 11 cycles and used a J-beta primer mix along with a sample-barcoded 5' primer. A template-switch 5' adaptor carrying 12 random nucleotides introduced a unique molecular identifier onto each TCR beta cDNA molecule. Each sample yielded at least 2.5 million CDR3-containing paired-end reads. First-strand cDNA synthesis was performed from all RNA using the Mint cDNA synthesis kit, with priming by a TRBC-specific oligonucleotide. After uracil-DNA glycosylase treatment, a first 18-cycle PCR used universal primers M1SS and BC2_uni_R on all cDNA. Per the authors' processing: For normalization, 1 million high-quality reads, each with a distinct molecular identifier, were randomly selected from each sample. Instead of being binned into consensus sequences, reads that shared molecular identifiers were thrown out. MiTCR, with a Q25 quality threshold and the strictest error-elimination algorithm, was used for CDR3 identification, clonotype clustering and error correction. A nonparametric unseen species model with Euler transformation was used to estimate lower-bound total TCR beta diversity. TCRdb took the public reads, trimmed them with fastp at Q25, ran MiXCR for clone calling and kept in-frame beta chains. Entries that share a CDR3 protein sequence are merged under the most common genes and DNA. The V and J calls were determined by TCRdb, not by the authors. The sample has 500,000 to 700,000 distinct CDR3 sequences on record, roughly 30% of them singletons. The top ten clonotypes cover approximately 14% of the sample.

The CDR3 covers 13 residues, taking in both the cysteine and the phenylalanine. The CDR3 DNA has 39 bases and is translated from base 1. Per the germline V gene (reference sequence), DFQATT is the CDR1 and SNEGSKA is the CDR2. At the junction V is shortened by 6 bases and J by 3 bases, with 15 bases in between. Systemically healthy Caucasian individuals from Russia, 39 in total and aged about 6 to 100 years, were included as donors. Each donor gave 8 to 10 milliliters of peripheral blood, collected into EDTA-treated Vacutainer tubes. Ficoll-Paque density-gradient centrifugation was used to isolate PBMCs, with at least 6.5 million obtained per sample. Total RNA, at least 6 micrograms per sample, was extracted from PBMCs with Trizol reagent. For every donor, an aliquot of PBMCs went through flow cytometry to measure the percentages of naive CD45RAhigh/CD27high T cells.

The sequence came from an elderly woman in good health. The rearrangement joined TRBV20-1 to TRBJ2-7; the best D guess is TRBD2, with 5 bases matching. Sequencing was done on a sample of blood. The DNA sequence is as follows: TGCAGTGCGGATGACGTCGGGGACTACGAGCAGTACTTC. It translates to CSADDVGDYEQYF.